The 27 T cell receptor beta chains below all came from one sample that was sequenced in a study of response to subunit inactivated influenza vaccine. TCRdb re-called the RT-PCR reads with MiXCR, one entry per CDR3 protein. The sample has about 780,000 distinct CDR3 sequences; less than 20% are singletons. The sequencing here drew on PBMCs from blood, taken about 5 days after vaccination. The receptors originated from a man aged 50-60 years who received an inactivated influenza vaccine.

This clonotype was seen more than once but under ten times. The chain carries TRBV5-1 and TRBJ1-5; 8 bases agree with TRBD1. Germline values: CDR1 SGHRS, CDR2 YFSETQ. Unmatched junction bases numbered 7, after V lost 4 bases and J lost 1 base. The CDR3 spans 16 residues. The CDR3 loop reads CASSLGQGGSNQPQHF. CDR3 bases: TGCGCCAGCAGCCTTGGACAGGGCGGGAGCAATCAGCCCCAGCATTTT.

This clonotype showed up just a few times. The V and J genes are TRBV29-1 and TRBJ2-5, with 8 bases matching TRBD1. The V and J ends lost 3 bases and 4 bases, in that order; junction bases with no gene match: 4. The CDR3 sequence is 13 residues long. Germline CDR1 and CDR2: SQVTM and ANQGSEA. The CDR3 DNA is TGCAGCGTTGACAGGGGGCAAGGAGAGACCCAGTACTTC. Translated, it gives CSVDRGQGETQYF.

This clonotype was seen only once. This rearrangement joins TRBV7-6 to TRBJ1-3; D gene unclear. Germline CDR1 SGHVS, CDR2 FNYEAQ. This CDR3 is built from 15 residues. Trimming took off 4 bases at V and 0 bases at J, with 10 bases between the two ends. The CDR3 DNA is TGTGCCAGCAGCTCTCCGAGGGCCTCTGGAAACACCATATATTTT. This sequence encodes CASSSPRASGNTIYF.

In DNA form, the CDR3 reads TGTGCCAGCAGCTCCCCACAGGGGGAAAGGCGTACAGATACGCAGTATTTT. Translated: CASSSPQGERRTDTQYF. This rearrangement joins TRBV5-6 to TRBJ2-3; 8 nucleotides match TRBD1. CDR1 and CDR2 (germline): SGHDT, YYEEEE. The ends lost 3 bases at V and 3 bases at J; junction bases unmatched: 12. The CDR3 is 17 amino acids.

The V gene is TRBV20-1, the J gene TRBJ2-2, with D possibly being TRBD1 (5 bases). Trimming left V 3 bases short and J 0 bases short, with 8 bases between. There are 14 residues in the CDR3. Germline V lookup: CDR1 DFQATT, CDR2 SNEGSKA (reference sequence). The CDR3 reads CSARAGSNTGELFF. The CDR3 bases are TGCAGTGCTAGGGCAGGGTCGAACACCGGGGAGCTGTTTTTT.

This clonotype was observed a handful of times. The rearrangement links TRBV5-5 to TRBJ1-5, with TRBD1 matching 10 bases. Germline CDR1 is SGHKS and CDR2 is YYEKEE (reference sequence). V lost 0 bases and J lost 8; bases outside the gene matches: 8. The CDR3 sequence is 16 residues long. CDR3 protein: CASSLVPGQGIEPQHF. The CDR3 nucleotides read TGTGCCAGCAGCTTGGTTCCGGGACAGGGGATAGAGCCCCAGCATTTT.

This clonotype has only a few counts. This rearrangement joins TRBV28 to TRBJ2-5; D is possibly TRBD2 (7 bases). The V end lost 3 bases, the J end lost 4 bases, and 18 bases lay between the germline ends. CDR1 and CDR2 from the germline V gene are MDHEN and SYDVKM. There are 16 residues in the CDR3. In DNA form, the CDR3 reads TGTGCCAGCAGTTTGGGGGCGGGAGAGTTGTTAGAGACCCAGTACTTC. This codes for CASSLGAGELLETQYF.

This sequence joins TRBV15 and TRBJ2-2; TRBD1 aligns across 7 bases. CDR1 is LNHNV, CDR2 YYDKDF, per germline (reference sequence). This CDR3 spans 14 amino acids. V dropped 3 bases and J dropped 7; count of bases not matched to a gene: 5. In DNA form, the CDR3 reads TGTGCCACCAGCAGGACAGGGATGGACGGGGAGCTGTTTTTT. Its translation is CATSRTGMDGELFF.

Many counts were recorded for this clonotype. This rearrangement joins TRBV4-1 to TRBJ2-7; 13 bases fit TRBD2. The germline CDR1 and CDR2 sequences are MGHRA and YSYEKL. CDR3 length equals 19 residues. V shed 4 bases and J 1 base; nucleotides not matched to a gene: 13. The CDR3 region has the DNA TGCGCCAGCAGCCTAATAATGACTAGCGGGGGGCCATCTTCCTACGAGCAGTACTTC. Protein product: CASSLIMTSGGPSSYEQYF.

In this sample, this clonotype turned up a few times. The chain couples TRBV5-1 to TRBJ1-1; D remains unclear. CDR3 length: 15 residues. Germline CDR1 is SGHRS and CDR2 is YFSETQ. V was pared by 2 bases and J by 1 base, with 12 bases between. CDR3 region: CASSFEGQRNTEAFF. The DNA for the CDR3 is TGCGCCAGCAGCTTTGAAGGGCAGCGGAACACTGAAGCTTTCTTT.

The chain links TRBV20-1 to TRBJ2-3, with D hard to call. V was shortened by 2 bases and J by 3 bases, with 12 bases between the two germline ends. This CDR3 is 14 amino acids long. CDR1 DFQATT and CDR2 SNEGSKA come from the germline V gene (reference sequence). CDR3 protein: CSARFPGATDTQYF. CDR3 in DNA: TGCAGTGCTAGATTCCCAGGAGCTACAGATACGCAGTATTTT.

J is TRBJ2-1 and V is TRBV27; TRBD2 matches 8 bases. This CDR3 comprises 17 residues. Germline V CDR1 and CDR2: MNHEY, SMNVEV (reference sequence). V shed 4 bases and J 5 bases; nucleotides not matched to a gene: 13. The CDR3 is CASSSVGSSGSDNEQFF. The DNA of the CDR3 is TGTGCCAGCAGTTCTGTTGGATCCAGCGGGAGCGACAATGAGCAGTTCTTC.

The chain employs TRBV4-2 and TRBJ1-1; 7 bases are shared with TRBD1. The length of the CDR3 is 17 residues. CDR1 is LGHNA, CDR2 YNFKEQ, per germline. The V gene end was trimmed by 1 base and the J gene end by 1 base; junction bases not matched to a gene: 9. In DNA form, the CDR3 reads TGTGCCAGCAGCCAAGTCTTCGAGGGGGCGAAGAACACTGAAGCTTTCTTT. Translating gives CASSQVFEGAKNTEAFF.

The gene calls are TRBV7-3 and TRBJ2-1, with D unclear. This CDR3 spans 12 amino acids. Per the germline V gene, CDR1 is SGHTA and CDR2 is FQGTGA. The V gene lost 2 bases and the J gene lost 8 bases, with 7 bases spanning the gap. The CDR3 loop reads CASSLVDHEQFF. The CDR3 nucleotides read TGTGCCAGCAGCTTAGTAGATCATGAGCAGTTCTTC.

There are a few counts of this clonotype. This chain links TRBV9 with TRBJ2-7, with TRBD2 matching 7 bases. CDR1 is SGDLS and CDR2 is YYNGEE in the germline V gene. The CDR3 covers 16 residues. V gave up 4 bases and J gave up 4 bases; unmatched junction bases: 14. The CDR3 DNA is TGTGCCAGCAGCCCTCACCCTGGGGGGGGGACTTACGAGCAGTACTTC. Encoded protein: CASSPHPGGGTYEQYF.

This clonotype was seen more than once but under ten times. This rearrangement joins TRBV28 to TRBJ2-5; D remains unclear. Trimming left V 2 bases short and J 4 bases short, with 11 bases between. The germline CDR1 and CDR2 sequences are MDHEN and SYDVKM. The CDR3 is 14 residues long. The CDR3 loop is CASSLNDGTETQYF. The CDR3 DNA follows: TGTGCCAGCAGTTTAAATGACGGTACAGAGACCCAGTACTTC. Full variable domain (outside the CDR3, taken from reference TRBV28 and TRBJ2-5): DVKVTQSSRYLVKRTGEKVFLECVQDMDHENMFWYRQDPGLGLRLIYFSYDVKMKEKGDIPEGYSVSREKKERFSLILESASTNQTSMYLCASSLNDGTETQYFGPGTRLLVL.

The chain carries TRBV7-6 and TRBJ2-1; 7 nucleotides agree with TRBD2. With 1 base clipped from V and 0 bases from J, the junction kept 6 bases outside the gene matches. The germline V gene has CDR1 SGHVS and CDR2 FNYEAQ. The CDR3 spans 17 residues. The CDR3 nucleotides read TGTGCCAGCAGCTTAGAGATAGCGGGTAGCTCCTACAATGAGCAGTTCTTC. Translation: CASSLEIAGSSYNEQFF.

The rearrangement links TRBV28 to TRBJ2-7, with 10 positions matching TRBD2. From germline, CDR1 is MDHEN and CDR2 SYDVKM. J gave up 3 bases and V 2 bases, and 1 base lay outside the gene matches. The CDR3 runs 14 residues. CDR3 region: CASSLRLAGYEQYF. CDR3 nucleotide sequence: TGTGCCAGCAGTTTACGACTAGCGGGCTACGAGCAGTACTTC.

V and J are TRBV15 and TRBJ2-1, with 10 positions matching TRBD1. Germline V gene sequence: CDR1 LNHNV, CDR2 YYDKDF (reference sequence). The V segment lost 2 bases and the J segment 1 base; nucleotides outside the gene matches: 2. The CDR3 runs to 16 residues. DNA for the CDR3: TGTGCCACCAGCAGATGGACAGGGGGATCCTACAATGAGCAGTTCTTC. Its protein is CATSRWTGGSYNEQFF. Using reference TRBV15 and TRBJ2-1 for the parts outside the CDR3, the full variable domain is DAMVIQNPRYQVTQFGKPVTLSCSQTLNHNVMYWYQQKSSQAPKLLFHYYDKDFNNEADTPDNFQSRRPNTSFCFLDIRSPGLGDTAMYLCATSRWTGGSYNEQFFGPGTRLTVL.

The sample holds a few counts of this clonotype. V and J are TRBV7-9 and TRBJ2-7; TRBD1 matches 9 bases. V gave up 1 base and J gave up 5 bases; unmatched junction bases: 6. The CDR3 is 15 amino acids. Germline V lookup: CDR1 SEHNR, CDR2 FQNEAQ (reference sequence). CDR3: CASSLEQGAGHEQYF. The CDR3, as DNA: TGTGCCAGCAGCTTAGAACAGGGGGCTGGGCACGAGCAGTACTTC.

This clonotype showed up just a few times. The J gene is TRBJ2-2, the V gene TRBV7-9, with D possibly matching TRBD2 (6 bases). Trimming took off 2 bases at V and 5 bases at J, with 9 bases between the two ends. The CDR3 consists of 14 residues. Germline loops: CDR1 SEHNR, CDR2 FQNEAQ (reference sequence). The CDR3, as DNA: TGTGCCAGCAGCTTAAGGGAGGTAACCGGGGAGCTGTTTTTT. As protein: CASSLREVTGELFF.

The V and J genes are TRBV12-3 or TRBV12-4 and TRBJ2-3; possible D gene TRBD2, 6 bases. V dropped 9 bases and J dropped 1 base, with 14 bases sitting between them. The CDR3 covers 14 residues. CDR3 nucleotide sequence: TGTGCCAGTTTTAATTGGGGGGGCACAGATACGCAGTATTTT. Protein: CASFNWGGTDTQYF.

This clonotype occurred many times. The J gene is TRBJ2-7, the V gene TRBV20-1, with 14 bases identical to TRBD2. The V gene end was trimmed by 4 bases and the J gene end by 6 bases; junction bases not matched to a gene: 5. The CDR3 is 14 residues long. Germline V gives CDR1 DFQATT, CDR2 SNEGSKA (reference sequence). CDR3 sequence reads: CSAMGLAGVIEQYF. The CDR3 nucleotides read TGCAGTGCTATGGGACTAGCGGGAGTAATCGAGCAGTACTTC.

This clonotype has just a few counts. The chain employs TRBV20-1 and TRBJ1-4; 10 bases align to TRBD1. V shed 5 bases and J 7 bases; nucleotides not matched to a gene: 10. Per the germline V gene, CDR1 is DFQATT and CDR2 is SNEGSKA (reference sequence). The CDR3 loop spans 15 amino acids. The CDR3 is CSADGHGTGAEKLFF. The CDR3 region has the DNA TGCAGTGCTGATGGGCATGGGACAGGGGCTGAAAAACTGTTTTTT.

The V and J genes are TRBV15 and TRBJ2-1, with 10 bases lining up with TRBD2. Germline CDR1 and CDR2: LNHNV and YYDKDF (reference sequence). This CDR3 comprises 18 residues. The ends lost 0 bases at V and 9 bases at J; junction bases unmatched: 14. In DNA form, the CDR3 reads TGTGCCACCAGCAGAGATAGGGGAGCGGGGGGGGACAGCAGTGAGCAGTTCTTC. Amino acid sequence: CATSRDRGAGGDSSEQFF.

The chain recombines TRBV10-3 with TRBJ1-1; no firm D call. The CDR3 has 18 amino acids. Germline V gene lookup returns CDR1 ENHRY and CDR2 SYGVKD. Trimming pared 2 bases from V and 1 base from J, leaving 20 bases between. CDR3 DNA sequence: TGTGCCATCAGTGAGGAGATTGGGGTGAGGGCCCGGAACACTGAAGCTTTCTTT. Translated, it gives CAISEEIGVRARNTEAFF.

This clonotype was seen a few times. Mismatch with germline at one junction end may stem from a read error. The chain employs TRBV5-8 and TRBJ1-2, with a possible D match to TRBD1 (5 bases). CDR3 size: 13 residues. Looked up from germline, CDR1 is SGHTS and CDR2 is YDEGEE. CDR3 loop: CASSTTGTPKGPF. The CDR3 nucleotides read TGTGCCAGCAGCACAACCGGGACGCCAAAGGGACCCTTC.